The 17 T cell receptor beta chains listed next were all sequenced from one sample in a study of T-cell memory formation after mild COVID-19 (dated by TCRdb to the early 2020s). Libraries were made using 5' RACE. Sequencer: Illumina NovaSeq 6000. Using fastp trimming at Q25 and MiXCR clonotype assembly, TCRdb reanalyzed the public sequencing data and kept in-frame beta chains. CDR3 protein duplicates are merged, each entry listing the most common genes and DNA. Within this sample are about 190,000 distinct CDR3 sequences, with around 19% of them counted one time only. The ten largest account for roughly 2.4% of the sample. Sample: PBMCs or a T cell subset sorted from them (not recorded which). Every receptor here comes from an adult woman who had mild COVID-19 (a few samples of this study predate the infection). The sample titles of this study are shuffled in the database, so cell type and time point are left out; the donor was told from shared clones.

This clonotype was detected a few times. This chain connects TRBV5-5 to TRBJ1-1; D is possibly TRBD1 (6 bases). Germline-derived CDR1 and CDR2 are SGHKS and YYEKEE (reference sequence). The CDR3 runs 11 residues. V was clipped by 0 bases and J by 14 bases, with 11 bases between them. This CDR3 reads CASSLGGARFF. CDR3 nucleotides: TGTGCCAGCAGCTTGGGGGGGGCCCGGTTCTTT.

The CDR3 loop is CSGPGPINEQFF. The CDR3 nucleotides are TGCAGTGGACCGGGACCGATCAATGAGCAGTTCTTC. This chain joins TRBV20-1 and TRBJ2-1; D is tentatively TRBD1 or TRBD2 (5 bases each). Germline V gene sequence: CDR1 DFQATT, CDR2 SNEGSKA (reference sequence). The CDR3 is 12 residues long. The ends were cut back, 7 bases at V and 6 bases at J, with 13 bases in the middle.

The chain couples TRBV5-1 to TRBJ2-7; D remains ambiguous. The germline V gene has CDR1 SGHRS and CDR2 YFSETQ. V was trimmed by 0 bases and J by 3 bases, leaving 10 bases between them. CDR3 length: 14 amino acids. CDR3 DNA sequence: TGCGCCAGCAGCTTGGACGGTCAGAACTACGAGCAGTACTTC. This sequence encodes CASSLDGQNYEQYF.

This clonotype was detected only a few times. The CDR3 reads CASSFSGRVYEQYF. In DNA form, the CDR3 reads TGTGCCAGCAGTTTTTCGGGGAGGGTCTACGAGCAGTACTTC. The chain couples TRBV27 to TRBJ2-7; 7 bases are shared with TRBD2. CDR1 and CDR2 (germline): MNHEY, SMNVEV (reference sequence). CDR3 length: 14 amino acids. V lost 3 bases to trimming and J lost 3 bases; unmatched junction nucleotides: 5.

The chain couples TRBV7-9 to TRBJ1-2; the D is unclear. The CDR3 is made up of 14 amino acids. Germline assignment: CDR1 SEHNR and CDR2 FQNEAQ (reference sequence). V was cut by 4 bases and J by 4 bases, with 13 bases left in between. The CDR3 bases are TGTGCCAGCAGCTCCGATACCCAAACCTATGGCTACACCTTC. Encoded protein: CASSSDTQTYGYTF. The full variable domain, its missing parts supplied by reference TRBV7-9 and TRBJ1-2, is DTGVSQNPRHKITKRGQNVTFRCDPISEHNRLYWYRQTLGQGPEFLTYFQNEAQLEKSRLLSDRFSAERPKGSFSTLEIQRTEQGDSAMYLCASSSDTQTYGYTFGSGTRLTVV.

The chain recombines TRBV12-3 or TRBV12-4 with TRBJ2-7; 7 bases are shared with TRBD2. Germline trimming cut 5 bases from V and 3 bases from J; bases unmatched to any gene: 10. This CDR3 has 15 amino acids. The CDR3 region is CASSRAYGGGYEQYF. The CDR3, as DNA: TGTGCCAGCAGTCGAGCCTATGGGGGGGGCTACGAGCAGTACTTC.

This clonotype was seen more than once but under ten times. V usage is TRBV5-1 and J usage is TRBJ2-3; no reliable D call. V was trimmed by 5 bases and J by 2 bases, leaving 12 bases between them. CDR1 is SGHRS, CDR2 YFSETQ, per germline. CDR3 length: 14 residues. The CDR3 spells CASSDGPATDTQYF. The CDR3 DNA reads TGCGCCAGCAGTGACGGACCCGCCACAGATACGCAGTATTTT.

The sample holds a few counts of this clonotype. The chain couples TRBV30 to TRBJ2-6; perhaps TRBD1 as D (5 bases). Per the germline V gene, CDR1 is GTSNPN and CDR2 is SVGIG (reference sequence). The CDR3 runs 14 residues. Trimming shortened V by 7 bases and J by 0 bases, and 10 bases separated the two germline ends. This CDR3 is CASTGPSGANVLTF. For the CDR3, the DNA is TGTGCCTCAACAGGACCCTCTGGGGCCAACGTCCTGACTTTC.

This clonotype has a count of ten or more. The chain recombines TRBV24-1 with TRBJ2-1; D is unresolved. V was clipped by 5 bases and J by 9 bases, with 16 bases between them. Germline V gene sequence: CDR1 KGHDR, CDR2 SFDVKD. CDR3 length: 14 residues. CDR3 bases: TGTGCCACCAGTGCACCCGGCTGGTCACCTGAGCAGTTCTTC. The encoded protein is CATSAPGWSPEQFF.

The rearrangement uses TRBV12-3 or TRBV12-4 and TRBJ1-5, with 10 bases matching TRBD1. The CDR3 loop spans 15 amino acids. V lost 6 bases and J lost 6; bases outside the gene matches: 8. The CDR3 DNA follows: TGTGCCAGCAGACTTGGGACAGGGGTCGGTCAGCCCCAGCATTTT. Its protein product is CASRLGTGVGQPQHF.

This rearrangement joins TRBV30 to TRBJ1-2, with a weak D call TRBD1 (6 bases). Germline CDR1 reads GTSNPN; CDR2 reads SVGIG (reference sequence). V dropped 0 bases and J dropped 6 bases, with 17 bases sitting between them. The CDR3 consists of 15 residues. CDR3 nucleotide sequence: TGTGCCTGGAGTGTAGATACGGGCAGGGGAGATGGCTACACCTTC. It codes for CAWSVDTGRGDGYTF.

The chain recombines TRBV4-2 with TRBJ2-5; 8 bases line up with TRBD2. Germline CDR1 reads LGHNA; CDR2 reads YNFKEQ. V lost 1 base to trimming and J lost 5 bases; unmatched junction nucleotides: 9. The CDR3 has 16 residues. The CDR3 DNA is TGTGCCAGCAGCCAAGTGGCTAGCGGGCCAGTGGAGACCCAGTACTTC. Its translation: CASSQVASGPVETQYF.

The rearrangement uses TRBV7-6 and TRBJ2-1; D remains ambiguous. V gave up 5 bases and J gave up 8 bases, with 16 bases separating them. The length of the CDR3 is 14 residues. Germline values: CDR1 SGHVS, CDR2 FNYEAQ. The chain's CDR3 is CASSRFSSGDEQFF. In DNA, the CDR3 is TGTGCCAGCAGCCGATTTTCTAGTGGCGATGAGCAGTTCTTC. The full variable domain, rest sourced from reference TRBV7-6 and TRBJ2-1, is GAGVSQSPRYKVTKRGQDVALRCDPISGHVSLYWYRQALGQGPEFLTYFNYEAQQDKSGLPNDRFSAERPEGSISTLTIQRTEQRDSAMYRCASSRFSSGDEQFFGPGTRLTVL.

This clonotype is medium-sized in the sample. The CDR3 reads CASSFGPPRDSYNSPLHF. The CDR3 DNA sequence: TGCGCCAGCAGCTTTGGTCCACCCCGAGACTCCTATAATTCACCCCTCCACTTT. The gene calls are TRBV5-1 and TRBJ1-6; the D is unclear. The germline CDR1 and CDR2 sequences are SGHRS and YFSETQ. The CDR3 has 18 amino acids. V was pared by 2 bases and J by 0 bases, with 15 bases between. The whole variable domain, filled in from reference TRBV5-1 and TRBJ1-6, reads KAGVTQTPRYLIKTRGQQVTLSCSPISGHRSVSWYQQTPGQGLQFLFEYFSETQRNKGNFPGRFSGRQFSNSRSEMNVSTLELGDSALYLCASSFGPPRDSYNSPLHFGNGTRLTVT.

This clonotype was counted a few times. The chain uses TRBV7-2 and TRBJ2-7; D unclear. Germline CDR1 and CDR2: SGHTA and FQGNSA. V lost 5 bases to trimming and J lost 0 bases, with 17 bases between them. The CDR3 has 16 residues. In DNA form, the CDR3 reads TGTGCCAGCAGCCCGAGGCGACCCCTCATCTCCTACGAGCAGTACTTC. This encodes CASSPRRPLISYEQYF.

This clonotype was counted between two and nine times. The J gene is TRBJ2-7, the V gene TRBV7-2; D gene ambiguous. CDR3 length: 15 residues. V lost 1 base, J lost 4 bases, and 14 bases lay in between. Germline CDR1 SGHTA, CDR2 FQGNSA. For the CDR3, the DNA is TGTGCCAGCAGCTTAGGGGCTGCGAACGTGTACGAGCAGTACTTC. Encoded protein: CASSLGAANVYEQYF.

The genes are TRBV27 and TRBJ2-7; 10 bases map to TRBD1. The CDR3 spans 16 residues. V was pared by 1 base and J by 0 bases, with 3 bases of the junction left unmatched. Germline assignment: CDR1 MNHEY and CDR2 SMNVEV (reference sequence). CDR3 bases: TGTGCCAGCAGTTTATGGGGACAGGGGACCTCCTACGAGCAGTACTTC. Translated: CASSLWGQGTSYEQYF.